These 13 T cell receptor beta chains were sequenced from one sample in a study of blood T cell repertoires in COVID-19. Libraries were prepared by immunoSEQ multiplex PCR; TCRdb keeps only in-frame clonotypes and omits some of them. This sample yields fewer than 200,000 clones, of which around 80% are seen a single time; 19% belongs to the top ten. What was sequenced was PBMCs or T cells enriched from blood (not recorded which). These receptors all stem from a woman between 65 and 79 years old in a cohort exposed to, infected with or recovered from COVID-19 (not recorded which).

V gene TRBV19 combines with J gene TRBJ1-2, with a tentative D call TRBD1 (5 bases). The CDR3 covers 13 residues. Trimming pared 6 bases from V and 7 bases from J, leaving 15 bases between. Germline V gives CDR1 LNHDA, CDR2 SQIVND (reference sequence). The CDR3 loop reads CASSPYSTGGYTF. The DNA of the CDR3 is TGTGCCAGTAGCCCGTACTCAACAGGTGGCTACACCTTC. Combining the CDR3 with reference TRBV19 and TRBJ1-2 gives the whole variable domain DGGITQSPKYLFRKEGQNVTLSCEQNLNHDAMYWYRQDPGQGLRLIYYSQIVNDFQKGDIAEGYSVSREKKESFPLTVTSAQKNPTAFYLCASSPYSTGGYTFGSGTRLTVV.

In DNA, the CDR3 is TGTGCCAGCAGTTCTGGACATTACTATGGCTACACCTTC. It codes for CASSSGHYYGYTF. The rearrangement joins TRBV28 to TRBJ1-2; D might be TRBD1 (5 bases). Deletions cut 4 bases from V and 3 bases from J, with 9 bases between. Germline V gene sequence: CDR1 MDHEN, CDR2 SYDVKM. The CDR3 sequence is 13 residues long.

The V call is TRBV28, the J call TRBJ1-1, with TRBD1 identical over 9 bases. With V trimmed by 4 bases and J by 8 bases, 14 bases remained unmatched. The germline gives CDR1 MDHEN, CDR2 SYDVKM. The length of the CDR3 is 16 residues. The CDR3 sequence is CASSSPGTGSGTEAFF. The CDR3 nucleotides are TGTGCCAGCAGTTCCCCCGGGACAGGGTCGGGAACCGAAGCTTTCTTT.

V usage is TRBV5-1 and J usage is TRBJ2-7; the D gene is possibly TRBD1 (6 bases). The CDR3 contains 14 residues. Deletions cut 4 bases from V and 4 bases from J, with 15 bases between. CDR1 and CDR2 from the germline V gene are SGHRS and YFSETQ. The CDR3 is CASSPQGGDYEQYF. For the CDR3, the DNA is TGCGCCAGCAGCCCCCAAGGGGGAGATTACGAGCAGTACTTC.

The CDR3 protein is CASSEVRGAGELFF. Here the CDR3 DNA reads TGCGCCAGCAGTGAGGTTCGGGGGGCCGGGGAGCTGTTTTTT. V gene TRBV10-2 combines with J gene TRBJ2-2, with 7 bases identical to TRBD2. V gave up 2 bases and J gave up 6 bases; unmatched junction bases: 3. This CDR3 has 14 residues. From germline, CDR1 is WSHSY and CDR2 SAAADI.

The gene calls are TRBV4-2 and TRBJ1-2, with unresolved D. Germline CDR1 LGHNA, CDR2 YNFKEQ. The ends were cut back, 0 bases at V and 3 bases at J, with 5 bases in the middle. The CDR3 runs to 13 residues. The CDR3 DNA follows: TGTGCCAGCAGCCAAGATCCAGACTATGGCTACACCTTC. It encodes CASSQDPDYGYTF.

This chain connects TRBV24-1 to TRBJ2-7, with D possibly matching TRBD1 (6 bases). V gave up 2 bases and J gave up 3 bases, with 10 bases separating them. CDR1 and CDR2 from the germline V gene are KGHDR and SFDVKD. The CDR3 spans 14 residues. The CDR3 DNA reads TGTGCCACCAGTGATTCCGGGACAAACTACGAGCAGTACTTC. This sequence encodes CATSDSGTNYEQYF.

J is TRBJ1-1 and V is TRBV12-5, with unresolved D. Trimming shortened V by 1 base and J by 4 bases, and 7 bases separated the two germline ends. Germline CDR1 and CDR2: LGHNT and FRNRAP. The CDR3 has 13 amino acids. The CDR3 nucleotides read TGTGCTAGTGGTTTGGACTTCACCACTGAAGCTTTCTTT. Encoded protein: CASGLDFTTEAFF.

The chain has TRBV6-1 and TRBJ2-2, with 11 positions matching TRBD1. V was clipped by 4 bases and J by 8 bases; unmatched bases: 9. In germline, CDR1 is MNHNS, CDR2 SASEGT. This CDR3 is 16 amino acids long. CDR3 bases: TGTGCCAGCAGTGGGACACCGGGACAGGGGGTTGGGGAGCTGTTTTTT. This translates into CASSGTPGQGVGELFF.

V is TRBV5-1 and J is TRBJ2-4, with 10 bases lining up with TRBD1. The J segment lost 9 bases and the V segment lost 4 bases, leaving 7 bases of the junction unmatched. The CDR3 extends over 14 amino acids. Germline lookup yields CDR1 SGHRS and CDR2 YFSETQ. Written as DNA, the CDR3 is TGCGCCAGCAGCAGTCCGGGACAGGGGCTCATTCAGTACTTC. Translation: CASSSPGQGLIQYF.

This chain links TRBV29-1 with TRBJ2-1; D is perhaps TRBD2 (5 bases). Trimming took 5 bases from V and 12 from J, leaving 11 bases between them. Germline assignment: CDR1 SQVTM and CDR2 ANQGSEA. This CDR3 has 10 residues. CDR3 residues: CSVRLEGQFF. The CDR3 nucleotides read TGCAGCGTTAGACTTGAGGGGCAGTTCTTC.

The chain is built from TRBV5-1 and TRBJ2-1; 10 bases match TRBD2. J was trimmed by 4 bases and V by 2 bases; bases with no gene match: 3. This CDR3 is 15 amino acids long. Germline CDR1 is SGHRS and CDR2 is YFSETQ. The DNA for the CDR3 is TGCGCCAGCAGCTTATCTAGCGGGGGATACAATGAGCAGTTCTTC. It specifies CASSLSSGGYNEQFF.

The rearrangement uses TRBV7-2 and TRBJ1-4, with D perhaps TRBD1 (5 bases). Germline V lookup: CDR1 SGHTA, CDR2 FQGNSA. Trimming removed 1 base from V and 8 bases from J, with 11 bases in between. The CDR3 has 14 residues. The CDR3 DNA follows: TGTGCCAGCAGCTTAGGGGGCGCATGGGAAAAACTGTTTTTT. It encodes CASSLGGAWEKLFF.